These 8 T cell receptor beta chains were sequenced from one sample in a study of shared clonotypes between healthy human individuals (TCRdb year 2020). Library construction relied on the immunoSEQ multiplex PCR assay. Sourced from immuneACCESS, this table was stored by TCRdb with only in-frame sequences that have V and J called. A share of the clones is absent; for the studies checked, an unresolved V gene accounts for under half, and the remainder has no known explanation. The sample records approximately 1.1 million clones, roughly 74% of which are singletons. The ten largest clones capture approximately 0.52% of the sample. What was sequenced was memory CD4+ T cells from PBMCs. The cell subset or site label, read with the paper, signifies: CD45RA-negative fraction. Every receptor here comes from a man between 18 and 35 years old in good health. Some clones in this sample may be carry-over from other donors' samples.

This chain uses TRBV2 with TRBJ2-7; D remains unclear. The CDR3 consists of 12 residues. Per germline, CDR1 SNHLY and CDR2 FYNNEI. Between the trimmed V and J ends, which lost 7 bases and 2 bases, there was a span of 9 bases. The CDR3: CASNRSPYEQYF. The CDR3 nucleotides read TGTGCCAGCAACAGATCCCCCTACGAGCAGTACTTC. The complete variable domain, with remaining parts taken from reference TRBV2 and TRBJ2-7, reads EPEVTQTPSHQVTQMGQEVILRCVPISNHLYFYWYRQILGQKVEFLVSFYNNEISEKSEIFDDQFSVERPDGSNFTLKIRSTKLEDSAMYFCASNRSPYEQYFGPGTRLTVT.

The genes are TRBV30 and TRBJ2-7; possibly TRBD1 for D (5 bases). The CDR3 extends over 12 amino acids. V was trimmed by 5 bases and J by 5 bases, leaving 13 bases between them. The germline V gene encodes CDR1 GTSNPN and CDR2 SVGIG (reference sequence). CDR3 amino acids: CAWGQVRDEQYF. For the CDR3, the DNA is TGTGCCTGGGGACAAGTCAGGGACGAGCAGTACTTC.

This CDR3 is CASIHRDRGTTREQYF. CDR3 DNA: TGCGCCAGCATCCACCGGGACAGGGGCACTACTCGGGAGCAGTACTTC. This chain links TRBV23-1 with TRBJ2-7; TRBD1 agrees at 10 bases. TRBV23-1 is an ORF, with its function uncertain. V gave up 7 bases and J gave up 7 bases; unmatched junction bases: 16. CDR3 length: 16 amino acids.

This chain uses TRBV5-1 with TRBJ2-3, with 9 bases matching TRBD2. Trimming removed 4 bases from V and 1 base from J; junction bases left unmatched: 10. Looked up from germline, CDR1 is SGHRS and CDR2 is YFSETQ. This CDR3 is 17 amino acids long. Written as DNA, the CDR3 is TGCGCCAGCAGCCTAGCAGCGGGAGGAGGGGGCACAGATACGCAGTATTTT. Its translation: CASSLAAGGGGTDTQYF.

The chain carries TRBV5-1 and TRBJ2-5; 10 bases are a match to TRBD1. This CDR3 is built from 14 residues. The V gene end was trimmed by 4 bases and the J gene end by 5 bases; junction bases not matched to a gene: 5. Per germline, CDR1 SGHRS and CDR2 YFSETQ. The CDR3 sequence is CASSPGQGTETQYF. As DNA, the CDR3 is TGCGCCAGCAGCCCGGGACAGGGGACGGAGACCCAGTACTTC.

The J gene is TRBJ2-3, the V gene TRBV7-2, with 7 bases matching TRBD1. Trimming at V came to 4 bases and at J to 7 bases, leaving 17 bases not matched to a gene. Germline values: CDR1 SGHTA, CDR2 FQGNSA. The CDR3 contains 17 residues. In nucleotides, the CDR3 is TGTGCCAGCAGCTATCAACCGACAGGGTTGGTCCCTAATACGCAGTATTTT. Protein: CASSYQPTGLVPNTQYF.

The rearrangement joins TRBV10-3 to TRBJ1-2; D possibly corresponds to TRBD1 (5 bases). CDR1 ENHRY and CDR2 SYGVKD come from the germline V gene. This CDR3 region has 14 residues. Trimming cost V 6 bases and J 0 bases, with 11 bases left between them. The CDR3 nucleotides are TGTGCCATCAGAACAGGCCCCCCTAACTATGGCTACACCTTC. Translating gives CAIRTGPPNYGYTF.

V gene TRBV11-2 combines with J gene TRBJ2-7; maybe TRBD2 (7 bases). Trimming removed 2 bases from V and 6 bases from J, with 11 bases in between. Germline V gene data show CDR1 as SGHAT and CDR2 as FQNNGV. The CDR3 has 13 amino acids. CDR3 bases: TGTGCCAGCAGCTTATGGGAGGGGGGCGAGCAGTACTTC. Residues: CASSLWEGGEQYF.